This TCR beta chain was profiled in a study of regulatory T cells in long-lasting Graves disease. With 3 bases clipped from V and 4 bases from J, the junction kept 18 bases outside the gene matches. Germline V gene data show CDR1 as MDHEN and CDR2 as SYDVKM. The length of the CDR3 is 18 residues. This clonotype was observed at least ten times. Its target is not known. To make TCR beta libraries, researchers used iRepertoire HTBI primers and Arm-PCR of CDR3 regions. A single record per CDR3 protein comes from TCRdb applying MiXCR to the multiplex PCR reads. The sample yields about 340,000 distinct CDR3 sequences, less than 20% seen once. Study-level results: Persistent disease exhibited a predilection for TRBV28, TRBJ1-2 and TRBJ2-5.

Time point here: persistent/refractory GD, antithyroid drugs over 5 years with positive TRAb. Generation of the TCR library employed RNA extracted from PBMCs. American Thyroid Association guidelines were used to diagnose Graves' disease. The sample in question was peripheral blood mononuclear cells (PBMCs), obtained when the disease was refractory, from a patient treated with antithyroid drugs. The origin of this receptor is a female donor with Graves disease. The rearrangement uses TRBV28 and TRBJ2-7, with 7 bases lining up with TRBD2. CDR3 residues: CASSLFGGSRETRYEQYF. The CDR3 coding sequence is TGTGCCAGCAGTTTGTTCGGGGGTTCGCGGGAGACCCGATACGAGCAGTACTTC. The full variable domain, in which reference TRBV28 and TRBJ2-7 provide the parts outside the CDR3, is DVKVTQSSRYLVKRTGEKVFLECVQDMDHENMFWYRQDPGLGLRLIYFSYDVKMKEKGDIPEGYSVSREKKERFSLILESASTNQTSMYLCASSLFGGSRETRYEQYFGPGTRLTVT.